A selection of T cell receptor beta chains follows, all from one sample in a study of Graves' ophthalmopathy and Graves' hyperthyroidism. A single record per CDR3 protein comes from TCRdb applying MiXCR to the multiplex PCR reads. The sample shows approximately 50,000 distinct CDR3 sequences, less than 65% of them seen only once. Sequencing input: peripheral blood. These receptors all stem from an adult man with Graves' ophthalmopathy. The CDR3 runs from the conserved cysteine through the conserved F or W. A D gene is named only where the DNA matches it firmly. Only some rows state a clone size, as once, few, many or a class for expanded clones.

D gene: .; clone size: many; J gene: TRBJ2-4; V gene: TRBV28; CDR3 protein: CASGAGQRANKNIQYF; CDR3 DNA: TGTGCCAGCGGCGCCGGACAGCGAGCGAATAAAAACATTCAGTACTTC
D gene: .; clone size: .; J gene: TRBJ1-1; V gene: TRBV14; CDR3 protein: CASSLGDTEASF; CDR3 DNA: TGTGCCAGCAGCCTCGGGGACACTGAAGCTTCCTTT
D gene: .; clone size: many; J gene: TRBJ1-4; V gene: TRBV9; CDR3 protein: CASSVGEGYNEKLFF; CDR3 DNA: TGTGCCAGCAGCGTAGGTGAAGGCTATAATGAAAAACTGTTTTTT
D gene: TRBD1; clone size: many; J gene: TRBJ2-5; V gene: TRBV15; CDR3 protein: CATSRDRGAFETQYF; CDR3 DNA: TGTGCCACCAGCAGGGACAGGGGAGCGTTTGAGACCCAGTACTTC
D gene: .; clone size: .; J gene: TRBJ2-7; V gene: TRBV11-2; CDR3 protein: CASSLGPDSSYEQYF; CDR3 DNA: TGTGCCAGCAGCTTAGGCCCGGACAGCTCCTACGAGCAGTACTTC
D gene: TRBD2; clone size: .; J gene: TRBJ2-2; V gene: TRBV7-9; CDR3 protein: CASSLAGGVGGELFF; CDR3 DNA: TGTGCCAGCAGCTTAGCGGGGGGGGTTGGCGGGGAACTGTTTTTT
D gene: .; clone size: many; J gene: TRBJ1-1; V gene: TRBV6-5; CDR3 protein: CASSLISGQGTTEAFF; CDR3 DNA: TGTGCCAGCAGCCTGATATCGGGGCAGGGAACGACTGAAGCTTTCTTT
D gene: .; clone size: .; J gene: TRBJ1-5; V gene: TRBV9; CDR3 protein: CASSVGWGENQPQHF; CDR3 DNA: TGTGCCAGCAGCGTAGGATGGGGGGAGAATCAGCCCCAGCATTTT
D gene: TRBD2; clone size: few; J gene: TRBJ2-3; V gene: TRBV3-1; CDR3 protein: CASSHGRGVGTDTQYF; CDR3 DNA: TGTGCCAGCAGCCATGGGCGGGGGGTGGGGACAGATACGCAGTATTTT
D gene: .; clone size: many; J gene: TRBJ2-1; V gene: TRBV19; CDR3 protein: CASSPFADEQFF; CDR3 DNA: TGTGCCAGTAGCCCTTTTGCGGATGAGCAGTTCTTC
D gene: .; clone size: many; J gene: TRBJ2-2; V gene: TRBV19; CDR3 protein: CASLVGRTGELFF; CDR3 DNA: TGTGCCAGCCTAGTTGGGAGAACCGGGGAGCTGTTTTTT
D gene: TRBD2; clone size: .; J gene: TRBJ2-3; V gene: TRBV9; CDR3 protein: CASSALTGGSTDTQYF; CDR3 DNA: TGTGCCAGCAGCGCCCTTACGGGAGGCAGCACAGATACGCAGTATTTT
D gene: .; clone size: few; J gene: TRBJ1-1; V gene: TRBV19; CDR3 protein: CASSIPAENTEAFF; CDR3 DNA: TGTGCCAGTAGTATTCCGGCAGAAAACACTGAAGCTTTCTTT
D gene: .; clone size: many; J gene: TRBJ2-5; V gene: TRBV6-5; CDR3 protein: CASSYSGGGQETQYF; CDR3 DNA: TGTGCCAGCAGTTACTCGGGGGGCGGGCAAGAGACCCAGTACTTC
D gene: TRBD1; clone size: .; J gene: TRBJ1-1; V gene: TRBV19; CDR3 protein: CASEDRADTEAFF; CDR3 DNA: TGTGCCAGCGAGGACAGGGCGGACACTGAAGCTTTCTTT
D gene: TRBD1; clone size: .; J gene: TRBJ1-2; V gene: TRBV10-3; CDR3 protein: CAINQGAKGPDTF; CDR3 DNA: TGTGCCATCAATCAGGGGGCGAAGGGCCCGGACACCTTC
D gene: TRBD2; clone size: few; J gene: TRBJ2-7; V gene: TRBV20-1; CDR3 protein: CSASVPSGSSYEQYF; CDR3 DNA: TGCAGTGCTAGCGTCCCTAGCGGTAGCTCCTACGAGCAGTACTTC
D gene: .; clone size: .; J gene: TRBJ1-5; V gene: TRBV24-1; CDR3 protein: CATSDPGPNQPQHF; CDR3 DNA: TGTGCCACCAGTGACCCAGGCCCCAATCAGCCCCAGCATTTT
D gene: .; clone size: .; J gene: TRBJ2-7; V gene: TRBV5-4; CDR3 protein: CASSLGGSVLGYEQYF; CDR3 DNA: TGTGCCAGCAGCTTAGGGGGAAGCGTCTTGGGGTACGAGCAGTACTTC
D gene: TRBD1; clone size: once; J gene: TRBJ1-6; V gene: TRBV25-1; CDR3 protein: CASSHSTGYPNSPLHF; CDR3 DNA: TGTGCCAGCAGTCATTCGACAGGGTATCCGAATTCACCCCTCCACTTT
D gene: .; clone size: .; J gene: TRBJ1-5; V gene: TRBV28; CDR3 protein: CASSPAGSHQPQHF; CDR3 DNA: TGTGCCAGCAGTCCCGCCGGGTCTCATCAGCCCCAGCATTTT
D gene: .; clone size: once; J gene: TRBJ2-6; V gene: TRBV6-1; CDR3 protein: CASRQGRDTGANVLTF; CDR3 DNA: TGTGCCAGCAGGCAGGGAAGGGACACTGGGGCCAACGTCCTGACTTTC
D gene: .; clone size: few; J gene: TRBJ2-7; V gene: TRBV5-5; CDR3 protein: CASSLGQRGEQYF; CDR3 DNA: TGTGCCAGCAGCTTGGGACAGAGGGGCGAGCAGTACTTC
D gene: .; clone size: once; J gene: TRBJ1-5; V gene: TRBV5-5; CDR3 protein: CASSFDSYSNQPQHF; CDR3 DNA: TGTGCCAGCAGCTTTGACAGTTATAGCAATCAGCCCCAGCATTTT
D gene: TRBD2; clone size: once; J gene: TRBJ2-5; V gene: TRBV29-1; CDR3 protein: CSSTGLAAETQYF; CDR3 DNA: TGCAGCTCCACGGGACTAGCGGCCGAGACCCAGTACTTC
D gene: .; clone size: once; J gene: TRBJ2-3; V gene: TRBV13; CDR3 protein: CASSSRRHGGPDTQYF; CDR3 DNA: TGTGCCAGCAGCTCTCGGCGGCACGGGGGTCCAGATACGCAGTATTTT
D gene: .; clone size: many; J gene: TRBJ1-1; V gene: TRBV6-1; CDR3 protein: CASSREENTEAFF; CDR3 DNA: TGTGCCAGCAGCCGGGAGGAAAACACTGAAGCTTTCTTT
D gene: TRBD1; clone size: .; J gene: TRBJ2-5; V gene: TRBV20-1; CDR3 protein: CSARGTGIYNETQYF; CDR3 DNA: TGCAGTGCTAGAGGGACAGGGATCTACAATGAGACCCAGTACTTC
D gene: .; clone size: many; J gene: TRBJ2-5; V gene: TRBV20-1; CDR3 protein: CSAYGGLEETQYF; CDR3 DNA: TGCAGTGCTTACGGGGGGCTAGAAGAGACCCAGTACTTC
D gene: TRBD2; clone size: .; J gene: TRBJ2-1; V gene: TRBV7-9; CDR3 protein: CASSLASGRDNEQFF; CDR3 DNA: TGTGCCAGCAGCTTAGCTAGCGGGAGGGACAATGAGCAGTTCTTC
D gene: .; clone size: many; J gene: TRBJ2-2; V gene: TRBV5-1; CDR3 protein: CASSLDGMAGELFF; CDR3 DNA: TGCGCCAGCAGCTTGGACGGGATGGCCGGGGAGCTGTTTTTT
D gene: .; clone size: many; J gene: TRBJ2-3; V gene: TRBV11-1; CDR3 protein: CASSLPVEGGTDTQYF; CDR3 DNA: TGTGCCAGCAGCTTGCCGGTAGAGGGCGGAACAGATACGCAGTATTTT
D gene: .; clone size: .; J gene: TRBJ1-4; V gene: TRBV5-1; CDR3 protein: CASSTTGVVSEKLFF; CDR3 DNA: TGCGCCAGCAGCACGACAGGAGTCGTTTCCGAAAAACTGTTTTTT
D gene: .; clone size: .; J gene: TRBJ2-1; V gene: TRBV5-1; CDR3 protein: CASRANSGERGTEQFF; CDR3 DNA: TGCGCCAGCAGGGCAAACTCAGGGGAGCGTGGCACTGAGCAGTTCTTC
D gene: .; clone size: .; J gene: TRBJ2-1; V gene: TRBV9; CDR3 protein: CASSFYICSVCREFYNEQFF; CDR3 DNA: .
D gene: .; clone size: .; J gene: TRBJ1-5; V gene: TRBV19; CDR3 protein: CASSIGGRRPQHF; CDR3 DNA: TGTGCCAGTAGTATAGGCGGGAGGCGGCCCCAGCATTTT
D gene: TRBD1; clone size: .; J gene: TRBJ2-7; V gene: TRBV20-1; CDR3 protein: CSAGTGSSYEQYF; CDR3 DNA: TGCAGTGCGGGGACAGGCTCTTCCTACGAGCAGTACTTC
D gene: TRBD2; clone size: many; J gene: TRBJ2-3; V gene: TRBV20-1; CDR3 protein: CSAGLAGPDTQYF; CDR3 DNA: TGCAGTGCGGGACTAGCGGGTCCAGATACGCAGTATTTT
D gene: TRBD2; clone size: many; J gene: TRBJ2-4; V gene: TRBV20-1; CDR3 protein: CSAREQLAGESLAKNIQYF; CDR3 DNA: TGCAGTGCTAGAGAACAACTAGCGGGGGAGTCACTAGCCAAAAACATTCAGTACTTC
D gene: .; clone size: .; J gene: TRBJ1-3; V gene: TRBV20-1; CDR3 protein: CSALQGIGNTIYF; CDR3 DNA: TGCAGTGCTTTACAGGGCATTGGAAACACCATATATTTT
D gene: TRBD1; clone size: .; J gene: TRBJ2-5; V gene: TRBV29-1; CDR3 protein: CSVRGQAQETQYF; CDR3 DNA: TGCAGCGTCCGCGGACAGGCCCAAGAGACCCAGTACTTC
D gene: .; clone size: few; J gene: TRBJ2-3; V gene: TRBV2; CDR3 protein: CASSEQGRTDTQYF; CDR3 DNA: TGTGCCAGCAGTGAACAGGGGCGGACAGATACGCAGTATTTT
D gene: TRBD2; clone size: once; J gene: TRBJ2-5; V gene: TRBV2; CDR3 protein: CASSEARGGGGGETQYF; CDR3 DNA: TGTGCCAGCAGTGAAGCGCGGGGGGGAGGAGGTGGGGAGACCCAGTACTTC
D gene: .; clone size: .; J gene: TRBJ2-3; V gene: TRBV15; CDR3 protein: CASGIGTTASPDTQYF; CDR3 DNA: TGTGCCTCAGGGATAGGGACAACCGCTAGCCCAGATACGCAGTATTTT